The clone carrying this T cell receptor beta chain was observed a single time. The antigen remains undetermined. The sample is drawn from a study of shared clonotypes between healthy human individuals. Naive-designated CD8 cells lacked CD45RO, were positively enriched for CCR7, and omitted terminally differentiated effector memory CD45RA+ cells. CDR3 size: 14 residues. Trimming removed 0 bases from V and 6 bases from J; junction bases left unmatched: 6. Germline assignment: CDR1 SGDLS and CDR2 YYNGEE. Study conclusions and caveats: Investigators expected sequencing depth to affect clonotype sharing among donors. Non-shared clonotypes had lower generation probabilities than those shared by all four donors.

Some clones are missing from TCRdb's copy, which holds only in-frame ones; the method was immunoSEQ multiplex PCR. The sample lists around 650,000 clones, about 95% occurring once. Material for sequencing was naive CD8+ T cells sorted from blood. The clonotype was recovered from a woman aged 25-40 years in good health. The chain employs TRBV9 and TRBJ2-7; 7 nucleotides match TRBD2. CDR3 sequence (DNA): TGTGCCAGCAGCGTAGGTACTAGCGTTGGCGAGCAGTACTTC. Residues: CASSVGTSVGEQYF.